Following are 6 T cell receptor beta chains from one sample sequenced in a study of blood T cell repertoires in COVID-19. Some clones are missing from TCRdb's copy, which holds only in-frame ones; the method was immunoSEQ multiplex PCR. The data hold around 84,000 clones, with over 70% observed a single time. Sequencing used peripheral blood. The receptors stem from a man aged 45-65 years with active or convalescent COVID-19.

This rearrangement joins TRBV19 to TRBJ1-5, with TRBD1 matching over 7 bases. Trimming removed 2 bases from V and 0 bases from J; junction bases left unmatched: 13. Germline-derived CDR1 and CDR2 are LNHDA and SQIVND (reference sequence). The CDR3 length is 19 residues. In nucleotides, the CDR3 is TGTGCCAGTAGTATAACGGGGCAGTTAGGGGGCTATAGCAATCAGCCCCAGCATTTT. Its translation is CASSITGQLGGYSNQPQHF. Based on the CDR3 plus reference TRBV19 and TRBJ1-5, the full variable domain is DGGITQSPKYLFRKEGQNVTLSCEQNLNHDAMYWYRQDPGQGLRLIYYSQIVNDFQKGDIAEGYSVSREKKESFPLTVTSAQKNPTAFYLCASSITGQLGGYSNQPQHFGDGTRLSIL.

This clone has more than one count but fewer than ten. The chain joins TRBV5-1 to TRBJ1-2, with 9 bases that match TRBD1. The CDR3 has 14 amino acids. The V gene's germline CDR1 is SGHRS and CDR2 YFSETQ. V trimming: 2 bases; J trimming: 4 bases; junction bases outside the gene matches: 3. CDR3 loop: CASSFQQGAYGYTF. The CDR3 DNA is TGCGCCAGCAGCTTCCAACAGGGGGCCTATGGCTACACCTTC.

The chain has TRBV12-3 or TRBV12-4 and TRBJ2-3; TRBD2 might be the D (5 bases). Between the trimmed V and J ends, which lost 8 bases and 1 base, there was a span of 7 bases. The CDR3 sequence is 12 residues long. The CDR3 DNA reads TGTGCCAGCGCGAGGGGCACAGATACGCAGTATTTT. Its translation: CASARGTDTQYF.

The DNA of the CDR3 is TGCGCCAGCAGCTTAACAGAAGCCGGGGAGCTGTTTTTT. Translated: CASSLTEAGELFF. V and J are TRBV5-1 and TRBJ2-2, with D unresolved. Germline V lookup: CDR1 SGHRS, CDR2 YFSETQ. Trimming shortened V by 2 bases and J by 6 bases, and 8 bases separated the two germline ends. This CDR3 has 13 residues.

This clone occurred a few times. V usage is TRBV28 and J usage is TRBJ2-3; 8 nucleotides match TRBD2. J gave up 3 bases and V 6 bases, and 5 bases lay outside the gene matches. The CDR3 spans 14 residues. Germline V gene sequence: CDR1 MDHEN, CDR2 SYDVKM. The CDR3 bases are TGTGCCAGCAGGAGTGGCGGGGGGACAGATACGCAGTATTTT. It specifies CASRSGGGTDTQYF. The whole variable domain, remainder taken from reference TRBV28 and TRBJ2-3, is DVKVTQSSRYLVKRTGEKVFLECVQDMDHENMFWYRQDPGLGLRLIYFSYDVKMKEKGDIPEGYSVSREKKERFSLILESASTNQTSMYLCASRSGGGTDTQYFGPGTRLTVL.

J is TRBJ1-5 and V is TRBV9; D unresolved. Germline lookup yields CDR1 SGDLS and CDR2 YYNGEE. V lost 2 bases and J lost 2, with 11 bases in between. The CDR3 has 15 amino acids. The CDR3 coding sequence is TGTGCCAGCAGCGTCGGGGTAGTAGGCAATCAGCCCCAGCATTTT. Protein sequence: CASSVGVVGNQPQHF.